This is a list of T cell receptor beta chains from one sample in a study of control samples from healthy donors and cancer patients. Using immunoSEQ multiplex PCR, the repertoire was profiled, and TCRdb retains in-frame clones only, with some absent. The table records approximately 90,000 clones, approximately 93% of them present only once. The specimen was blood. The receptor set was obtained from a woman under 40 in good health. Each CDR3 is given with its conserved first and last residue. The size field is filled for only some rows; it gives once, few, many or a size class.

abundance: -
v_gene: TRBV7-3
CDR3aa: CASSSGSVTGELFF

abundance: -
v_gene: TRBV19
CDR3aa: CASSRGTSGPVDEQFF

abundance: -
v_gene: TRBV11-1
CDR3aa: CASSLLENTEAFF

abundance: -
v_gene: TRBV4-1
CDR3aa: CASSQGGGGYTF

abundance: once
v_gene: TRBV28
CDR3aa: CASSPGTAFKNIQYF

abundance: -
v_gene: TRBV6-4
CDR3aa: CASSASWRDTDTQYF

abundance: -
v_gene: TRBV7-9
CDR3aa: CASSSGGNTIYF

abundance: -
v_gene: TRBV3-1/TRBV3-2
CDR3aa: CASSLGGGYGMDTQYF

abundance: once
v_gene: TRBV7-9
CDR3aa: CASSTGTVISNEKLFF

abundance: -
v_gene: TRBV7-2
CDR3aa: CASSFGGAGTDYGYTF

abundance: -
v_gene: TRBV27
CDR3aa: CASRPLDRGSNEQFF

abundance: -
v_gene: TRBV9
CDR3aa: CASSTQAYGQHNEQFF

abundance: -
v_gene: TRBV29-1
CDR3aa: CSGRRDIISSTDTQYF

abundance: -
v_gene: TRBV24-1
CDR3aa: CATSGRLGDEAFF

abundance: -
v_gene: TRBV5-8
CDR3aa: CASTSGTRSFSEQFF

abundance: -
v_gene: TRBV27
CDR3aa: CASSLYGTDQPQHF

abundance: -
v_gene: TRBV10-1
CDR3aa: CASSGTKDEQFF

abundance: once
v_gene: TRBV27
CDR3aa: CASTLAMGGEQFF

abundance: -
v_gene: TRBV4-1
CDR3aa: CASSQVWGQGAYEQYF

abundance: -
v_gene: TRBV5-6
CDR3aa: CASSWMTSGPETQYF

abundance: -
v_gene: TRBV10-1
CDR3aa: CASSEERLYGYTF

abundance: -
v_gene: TRBV12-3/TRBV12-4
CDR3aa: CASSGTGDTEAFF

abundance: -
v_gene: TRBV13
CDR3aa: CASSLRGGFDDTQYF

abundance: -
v_gene: TRBV6-1
CDR3aa: CASSDYTGTQANYGYTF